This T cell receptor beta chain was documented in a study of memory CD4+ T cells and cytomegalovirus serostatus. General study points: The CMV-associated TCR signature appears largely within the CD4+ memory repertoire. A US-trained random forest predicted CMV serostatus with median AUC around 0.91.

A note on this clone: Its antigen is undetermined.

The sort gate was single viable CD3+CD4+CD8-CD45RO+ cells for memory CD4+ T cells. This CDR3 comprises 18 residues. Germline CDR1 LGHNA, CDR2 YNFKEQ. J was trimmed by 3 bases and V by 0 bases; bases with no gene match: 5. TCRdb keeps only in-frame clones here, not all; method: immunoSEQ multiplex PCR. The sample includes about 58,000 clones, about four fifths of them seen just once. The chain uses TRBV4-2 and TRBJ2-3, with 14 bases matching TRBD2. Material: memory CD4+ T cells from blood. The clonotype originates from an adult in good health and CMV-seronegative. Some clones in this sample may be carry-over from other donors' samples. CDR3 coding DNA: TGTGCCAGCAGCCAAGAAATTGGGACTAGCGGGGGAACAGATACGCAGTATTTT. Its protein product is CASSQEIGTSGGTDTQYF.